The 5 T cell receptor beta chains below come from one sample, sequenced in a study of blood T cell repertoires in COVID-19. Only in-frame clones appear in the TCRdb table, and some are missing; sequencing was by immunoSEQ multiplex PCR. In the table there are 35,000 to 45,000 clones, 82% of which are singletons. Source material: peripheral blood. The receptors were sampled from a human donor in a cohort sampled during active COVID-19.

In DNA, the CDR3 is TGTGCCAGCAGCTTACTAGCGGGGGACCAAGAGACCCAGTACTTC. It specifies CASSLLAGDQETQYF. V usage is TRBV7-9 and J usage is TRBJ2-5; TRBD2 aligns across 10 bases. After removal of 2 bases from V and 0 bases from J, the junction contained 0 bases not matched to a gene. This CDR3 region has 15 residues. Germline V gene sequence: CDR1 SEHNR, CDR2 FQNEAQ (reference sequence).

The chain carries TRBV29-1 and TRBJ1-2, with 11 bases fitting TRBD1. The J segment lost 7 bases and the V segment lost 6 bases, leaving 7 bases of the junction unmatched. Germline V gives CDR1 SQVTM, CDR2 ANQGSEA. CDR3 length equals 13 residues. CDR3 protein: CSVRTGGAFGYTF. In DNA, the CDR3 is TGCAGCGTAAGGACAGGGGGCGCGTTTGGCTACACCTTC.

This sequence joins TRBV5-4 and TRBJ2-3; D gene uncertain. The CDR3 sequence is 15 residues long. CDR1 and CDR2 from the germline V gene are SGHNT and YYREEE (reference sequence). Trimming left V 0 bases short and J 0 bases short, with 8 bases between. CDR3 DNA: TGTGCCAGCAGCTTGGTTATGACTAGCACAGATACGCAGTATTTT. Its translation: CASSLVMTSTDTQYF. Looking up the rest from reference TRBV5-4 and TRBJ2-3 gives the full variable domain: ETGVTQSPTHLIKTRGQQVTLRCSSQSGHNTVSWYQQALGQGPQFIFQYYREEENGRGNFPPRFSGLQFPNYSSELNVNALELDDSALYLCASSLVMTSTDTQYFGPGTRLTVL.

The chain carries TRBV6-2 or TRBV6-3 and TRBJ2-2; 13 bases map to TRBD2. Germline CDR1 is MNHEY and CDR2 is SVGEGT. V shed 4 bases and J 5 bases; nucleotides not matched to a gene: 1. CDR3 length: 15 amino acids. This CDR3 is CASSLLAGGTGELFF. In DNA, the CDR3 is TGTGCCAGCAGTTTACTAGCGGGGGGGACCGGGGAGCTGTTTTTT.

This clone was observed a few times. V and J are TRBV6-5 and TRBJ2-7; 9 bases line up with TRBD2. The CDR3 extends over 14 amino acids. Germline-derived CDR1 and CDR2 are MNHEY and SVGAGI. V was pared by 6 bases and J by 6 bases, with 9 bases of the junction left unmatched. The CDR3 coding sequence is TGTGCCAGCAGAGAGGTAGCGGGAGCAGGCGAGCAGTACTTC. As protein: CASREVAGAGEQYF.